Included here is one T cell receptor beta chain sequence, with context. Its antigen is as yet unknown. This sample was taken from a study of T cell responses to AZD1222 COVID-19 vaccine. General study results and limits: The number of AZD1222 recipients seropositive at baseline was only five or six. After the peak T cell response, and only then, were repertoires sampled.

Trimming cost V 2 bases and J 5 bases, with 15 bases left between them. Germline V CDR1 and CDR2: SGHDN, FVKESK. The CDR3 sequence is 15 residues long. Some clones are missing from TCRdb's copy, which holds only in-frame ones; the method was immunoSEQ multiplex PCR. The table has 60,000 to 80,000 clones, over 75% seen once. The chain couples TRBV14 to TRBJ1-1; D possibly corresponds to TRBD1 (6 bases). Sequences were derived from peripheral blood, sampled on day 0 of AZD1222 vaccination. The TCR comes from an adult in good health. CDR3 DNA: TGTGCCAGCAGCCAACGGACGGGGGCGGGGACTGAAGCTTTCTTT. Residues: CASSQRTGAGTEAFF.